The 21 T cell receptor beta chains below all came from one sample that was sequenced in a study of T cells in women clearing cervical HPV infection. The protocol was immunoSEQ multiplex PCR, while the TCRdb copy is restricted to in-frame clones and leaves out a portion. The table lists roughly 48,000 clones, with around 1.6% in the top ten. Sequenced: blood buffy coat. These receptors came from a woman between 18 and 69 years old with a cervical HPV16 infection that either progressed to CIN3+ or cleared (not recorded which).

The sequenced CDR3 bases are TGCAGTGCTAGCTTAGGGGCAGATACG. Protein sequence: CSASLGADT. The full-length CDR3 reads as CSASLGADTQYF. J is TRBJ2-3 and V is TRBV20-1, with D perhaps TRBD1 (5 bases). The read finishes 3 residues shy of the CDR3 end, and the germline J gene is used to complete it. Germline V lookup: CDR1 DFQATT, CDR2 SNEGSKA (reference sequence). This CDR3 is built from 12 residues. Trimming removed 3 bases from V and 4 bases from J, with 8 bases in between.

On this clone: The observed sequence ends 3 residues before the CDR3 terminus, with the missing tail filled in from the germline J gene. This chain links TRBV20-1 with TRBJ1-1; a weak D match, TRBD1 (6 bases). V was trimmed by 6 bases and J by 4 bases, leaving 21 bases between them. This CDR3 has 15 residues. CDR1 and CDR2 from the germline V gene are DFQATT and SNEGSKA (reference sequence). CDR3 sequence: CSAYAPGTSATEAFF. The CDR3 DNA, read in part, is TGCAGTGCATACGCCCCCGGGACATCCGCCACTGAA.

Note on this clone: The sequence runs out 3 residues before the end of the CDR3; the remainder is reconstructed from the germline J gene. The rearrangement links TRBV6-1 to TRBJ2-7; 8 positions agree with TRBD2. V was pared by 5 bases and J by 2 bases, with 8 bases of the junction left unmatched. In germline, CDR1 is MNHNS, CDR2 SASEGT. The CDR3 is 15 residues long. CDR3 region: CASSKGLAGPYEQYF. The covered CDR3 bases are TGTGCCAGCAGTAAAGGGCTAGCGGGTCCCTACGAG.

Of note for this clone: The read is 3 residues too short to cover the CDR3 end, so that end is filled in from the germline J gene. The chain is built from TRBV14 and TRBJ1-6; D is unresolved. The CDR3 extends over 14 amino acids. From germline, CDR1 is SGHDN and CDR2 FVKESK. Deletions cut 4 bases from V and 8 bases from J, with 12 bases between. CDR3 DNA, as far as it was read: TGTGCCAGCAGCCTAAACTTAGATTATTCACCC. Encoded protein: CASSLNLDYSP. The whole CDR3 reads CASSLNLDYSPLHF.

Remarks on this clone: The read ends 3 residues shy of where the CDR3 ends; the end is completed using the germline J gene. The V call is TRBV2, the J call TRBJ1-1; weak D call: TRBD1 (5 bases). Per germline, CDR1 SNHLY and CDR2 FYNNEI. This CDR3 spans 14 amino acids. Deletions cut 6 bases from V and 4 bases from J, with 15 bases between. The CDR3: CASRDYIGGTEAFF. The CDR3 bases that were read are TGTGCCAGCAGGGACTACATCGGGGGCACTGAA.

Remarks on this clone: This CDR3 is also generated by other DNA sequences in the sample. The CDR3 bases that were read are TGCAGTGCCAGGACTAGCGGGAGACGAACAGATACG. It specifies CSARTSGRRTDT. The whole CDR3 sequence reads CSARTSGRRTDTQYF. V gene TRBV20-1 combines with J gene TRBJ2-3, with TRBD2 matching over 13 bases. The CDR3 goes on 3 residues after the read ends, and that part is filled in from the germline J gene. J was trimmed by 3 bases and V by 6 bases; bases with no gene match: 6. The CDR3 is made up of 15 amino acids. Germline V CDR1 and CDR2: DFQATT, SNEGSKA (reference sequence).

A note on this clone: The CDR3 goes on 3 residues after the read ends, and that part is filled in from the germline J gene. This chain links TRBV20-1 with TRBJ2-7, with D perhaps matching TRBD1 (5 bases). This CDR3 has 14 amino acids. The germline CDR1 and CDR2 sequences are DFQATT and SNEGSKA (reference sequence). Between the trimmed V and J ends, which lost 3 bases and 0 bases, there was a span of 12 bases. CDR3 bases read: TGCAGTGCTAGGTACTCAGGGAACTCCTACGAG. As protein: CSARYSGNSYE. The full CDR3 protein reads CSARYSGNSYEQYF.

Points on this clone: Read coverage stops 3 residues before the CDR3 terminus; the germline J gene supplies the remainder. The chain joins TRBV7-3 to TRBJ2-5; D ambiguous. V was pared by 6 bases and J by 1 base, with 18 bases between. Germline values: CDR1 SGHTA, CDR2 FQGTGA. This CDR3 contains 16 residues. The CDR3 region is CASSPTPTISQETQYF. The DNA read from the CDR3 is TGTGCCAGCAGTCCAACCCCCACAATTTCCCAAGAGACC.

As concerns this clone: The read ends 3 residues shy of where the CDR3 ends; the end is completed using the germline J gene. The chain combines TRBV11-3 with TRBJ2-1; D not resolved. Germline loops: CDR1 SGHNT, CDR2 YENEEA. V was trimmed by 0 bases and J by 7 bases, leaving 4 bases between them. There are 12 residues in the CDR3. The part of the CDR3 DNA that was read is TGTGCCAGCAGCTTAGATCGGAATGAG. It encodes CASSLDRNE. The complete CDR3 protein is CASSLDRNEQFF.

To note about this clone: The DNA ends 3 residues before the CDR3 does, and the rest of the CDR3 is filled in from the germline J gene. This chain uses TRBV19 with TRBJ2-1; no clear D gene. The CDR3 totals 17 residues. Deletions cut 2 bases from V and 3 bases from J, with 17 bases between. CDR1 is LNHDA, CDR2 SQIVND, per germline (reference sequence). The part of the CDR3 DNA that was read is TGTGCCAGTAGTATATTAAGTAAACAGAATCTCTACAATGAG. It translates to CASSILSKQNLYNE. The entire CDR3 reads CASSILSKQNLYNEQFF.

As concerns this clone: The read falls 3 residues short of the CDR3 end, and the missing part is taken from the germline J gene. The chain couples TRBV5-5 to TRBJ2-3; tentative D call: TRBD1 (6 bases). Germline CDR1 and CDR2: SGHKS and YYEKEE (reference sequence). CDR3 size: 15 residues. V gave up 4 bases and J gave up 5 bases, with 17 bases separating them. The CDR3 spells CASSRKDRTLDTQYF. Partial CDR3 DNA: TGTGCCAGCAGCCGAAAGGACAGAACCTTAGATACG.

A note on this clone: With the read ending 3 residues before the CDR3 end, the germline J gene is used to fill in that end. The chain uses TRBV2 and TRBJ2-1; 10 nucleotides line up with TRBD2. Trimming removed 7 bases from V and 6 bases from J; junction bases left unmatched: 6. CDR1 is SNHLY and CDR2 is FYNNEI in the germline V gene. This CDR3 has 14 residues. The CDR3 DNA, read in part, is TGTGCCAGCATCGCTCGGACTAGCGGCAATGAG. Its translation: CASIARTSGNE. The entire CDR3 reads CASIARTSGNEQFF.

For this clone: The CDR3 end falls 3 residues outside the read, so it is completed with the germline J gene. The rearrangement links TRBV6-2 or TRBV6-3 to TRBJ1-5; TRBD1 is a possible D gene (6 bases). The V gene lost 5 bases and the J gene lost 9 bases, with 20 bases spanning the gap. This CDR3 has 15 residues. The germline V gene has CDR1 MNHEY and CDR2 SVGEGT. CDR3 sequence: CASSHTGPELRPQHF. The sequenced part of the CDR3 DNA is TGTGCCAGCAGTCATACAGGGCCCGAACTTCGGCCC.

A note on this clone: The sequenced fragment ends 3 residues before the CDR3 boundary, so the rest is inferred from the germline J gene. The chain employs TRBV30 and TRBJ1-5, with 11 bases matching TRBD1. Germline CDR1 reads GTSNPN; CDR2 reads SVGIG (reference sequence). The V and J ends lost 5 bases and 5 bases, in that order; junction bases with no gene match: 2. The CDR3 is 13 amino acids. This chain's CDR3 is CAWGDRGYQPQHF. The CDR3 DNA, read in part, is TGTGCCTGGGGGGACAGGGGGTATCAGCCC.

With regard to this clone: The read stops 3 residues short of the end of the CDR3; the missing end is completed from the germline J gene. This chain links TRBV19 with TRBJ2-2; D uncertain. Trimming stripped 0 bases from V and 4 bases from J, with 6 bases between. The CDR3 has 14 amino acids. CDR1 LNHDA and CDR2 SQIVND come from the germline V gene (reference sequence). The covered CDR3 bases are TGTGCCAGTAGTATAGACGGCGGCACCGGGGAG. Its protein is CASSIDGGTGE. The CDR3 reads in full as CASSIDGGTGELFF. Drawing the rest from reference TRBV19 and TRBJ2-2, the complete variable domain is DGGITQSPKYLFRKEGQNVTLSCEQNLNHDAMYWYRQDPGQGLRLIYYSQIVNDFQKGDIAEGYSVSREKKESFPLTVTSAQKNPTAFYLCASSIDGGTGELFFGEGSRLTVL.

For this clone: The read comes to an end 3 residues before the CDR3 does, leaving the germline J gene to fill in the end. The V gene is TRBV5-1, the J gene TRBJ2-1; D call uncertain. The germline CDR1 and CDR2 sequences are SGHRS and YFSETQ. The CDR3 has 13 amino acids. V was trimmed by 5 bases and J by 0 bases, leaving 6 bases between them. The CDR3 is CASSKASYNEQFF. The part of the CDR3 DNA that was read is TGCGCCAGCAGTAAAGCCTCCTACAATGAG.

The covered CDR3 bases are TGTGCCAGCATTGCGGGCCACTCCTACGAG. This encodes CASIAGHSYE. The CDR3 reads in full as CASIAGHSYEQYF. This chain connects TRBV28 to TRBJ2-7; D may be TRBD2 (5 bases). The CDR3 end falls 3 residues outside the read, so it is completed with the germline J gene. The ends were cut back, 7 bases at V and 0 bases at J, with 10 bases in the middle. This CDR3 contains 13 residues. Germline CDR1 reads MDHEN; CDR2 reads SYDVKM.

Note on this clone: The read ends 3 residues shy of where the CDR3 ends; the end is completed using the germline J gene. The genes are TRBV19 and TRBJ2-5; TRBD2 is a possible D gene (6 bases). V shed 3 bases and J shed 1 base, with 15 bases lying between them. CDR1 is LNHDA and CDR2 is SQIVND in the germline V gene (reference sequence). The CDR3 sequence is 16 residues long. CDR3 DNA (partial): TGTGCCAGTAGTATTGTGGCGGGGAACCTCCAAGAGACC. It codes for CASSIVAGNLQET. The complete CDR3 protein is CASSIVAGNLQETQYF.

Turning to this clone: Read sequence stops 3 residues before the CDR3 end, and the germline J gene provides the missing end. The chain has TRBV20-1 and TRBJ2-1, with a weak D call TRBD1 (6 bases). Germline CDR1 reads DFQATT; CDR2 reads SNEGSKA (reference sequence). V dropped 6 bases and J dropped 4 bases, with 16 bases sitting between them. This CDR3 region has 14 residues. The part of the CDR3 DNA that was read is TGCAGTGCCGATATGACAGGAGGATACAATGAG. Translated: CSADMTGGYNE. The CDR3 reads in full as CSADMTGGYNEQFF.

Comment on this clone: The read halts 3 residues ahead of the CDR3 end, with the missing end drawn from the germline J gene. This sequence joins TRBV2 and TRBJ2-2; 8 bases match TRBD1. This CDR3 region has 15 residues. Trimming cost V 8 bases and J 3 bases; bases outside gene matches: 8. Per germline, CDR1 SNHLY and CDR2 FYNNEI. The CDR3 sequence is CASSYRGSDTGELFF. CDR3 bases read: TGTGCCAGCTCATACAGGGGGAGCGACACCGGGGAG.

Comments on this clone: The read comes to an end 3 residues before the CDR3 does, leaving the germline J gene to fill in the end. The chain employs TRBV5-6 and TRBJ1-5; TRBD1 is a possible D gene (6 bases). The CDR3 spans 14 residues. CDR1 SGHDT and CDR2 YYEEEE come from the germline V gene. V was trimmed by 4 bases and J by 5 bases, leaving 13 bases between them. The CDR3 is CASSDIGGDQPQHF. CDR3 DNA (partial): TGTGCCAGCAGCGATATAGGGGGAGATCAGCCC.